These 7 T cell receptor beta chains came from one sample sequenced in a study of PD-L1 blockade in urothelial cancer. Regarding time point: pretreatment peripheral blood. The repertoire was sequenced with immunoSEQ multiplex PCR; TCRdb's copy has only in-frame clones and lacks some. The sample contains 70,000 to 75,000 clones, 84% of which appear only once. The sequences come from PBMCs, collected around atezolizumab (anti-PD-L1) treatment. These receptors were collected from an older woman with urothelial cancer.

The chain uses TRBV9 and TRBJ2-2; 10 nucleotides match TRBD2. Germline CDR1 reads SGDLS; CDR2 reads YYNGEE. The CDR3 loop spans 15 amino acids. The trim removed 1 base at V and 7 bases at J, leaving 4 bases unmatched. CDR3 sequence reads: CASSVTSGKVGELFF. DNA for the CDR3: TGTGCCAGCAGCGTAACTAGCGGGAAGGTCGGGGAGCTGTTTTTT.

This clone was counted only a few times. The chain has TRBV5-1 and TRBJ2-7; 9 positions agree with TRBD1. This CDR3 contains 15 residues. J was trimmed by 2 bases and V by 5 bases; bases with no gene match: 8. Germline assignment: CDR1 SGHRS and CDR2 YFSETQ. Here the CDR3 reads CASRAAGTGTYEQYF. The CDR3 region has the DNA TGCGCCAGCAGAGCAGCAGGGACAGGGACCTACGAGCAGTACTTC.

This clone was seen once. This chain uses TRBV7-9 with TRBJ2-1; 7 nucleotides match TRBD2. Germline V gives CDR1 SEHNR, CDR2 FQNEAQ (reference sequence). The CDR3 extends over 15 amino acids. V lost 7 bases, J lost 2 bases, and 8 bases stayed unmatched. The DNA for the CDR3 is TGTGCCAGCACCAGGGCGGGAGTAACCTACAATGAGCAGTTCTTC. It is translated as CASTRAGVTYNEQFF.

V usage is TRBV27 and J usage is TRBJ1-2; D gene ambiguous. This CDR3 region has 14 residues. Trimming pared 5 bases from V and 5 bases from J, leaving 15 bases between. Germline loops: CDR1 MNHEY, CDR2 SMNVEV (reference sequence). CDR3 in amino acids: CASSPGYSSYGYTF. The CDR3 DNA follows: TGTGCCAGCAGTCCAGGATACAGTAGTTATGGCTACACCTTC.

The chain links TRBV30 to TRBJ1-2; 9 nucleotides line up with TRBD1. Germline V gives CDR1 GTSNPN, CDR2 SVGIG (reference sequence). With V trimmed by 0 bases and J by 7 bases, 6 bases remained unmatched. This CDR3 is 14 amino acids long. CDR3 region: CAWSVTGGLSGYTF. CDR3 coding DNA: TGTGCCTGGAGTGTAACAGGGGGCTTAAGTGGCTACACCTTC.

V gene TRBV6-5 combines with J gene TRBJ2-5; 8 positions match TRBD2. The CDR3 consists of 16 residues. Unmatched junction bases numbered 7, after V lost 3 bases and J lost 1 base. CDR1 and CDR2 from the germline V gene are MNHEY and SVGAGI. CDR3 in amino acids: CASSYGAGALQETQYF. CDR3 DNA: TGTGCCAGCAGTTATGGAGCGGGGGCCCTCCAAGAGACCCAGTACTTC.

This clone was counted once. The chain recombines TRBV15 with TRBJ2-7, with 9 nucleotides matching TRBD1. With V trimmed by 0 bases and J by 3 bases, 3 bases remained unmatched. In germline, CDR1 is LNHNV, CDR2 YYDKDF (reference sequence). This CDR3 spans 15 amino acids. The CDR3 sequence is CATSRDPGQGYEQYF. The CDR3 DNA follows: TGTGCCACCAGCAGAGACCCGGGACAGGGCTACGAGCAGTACTTC.